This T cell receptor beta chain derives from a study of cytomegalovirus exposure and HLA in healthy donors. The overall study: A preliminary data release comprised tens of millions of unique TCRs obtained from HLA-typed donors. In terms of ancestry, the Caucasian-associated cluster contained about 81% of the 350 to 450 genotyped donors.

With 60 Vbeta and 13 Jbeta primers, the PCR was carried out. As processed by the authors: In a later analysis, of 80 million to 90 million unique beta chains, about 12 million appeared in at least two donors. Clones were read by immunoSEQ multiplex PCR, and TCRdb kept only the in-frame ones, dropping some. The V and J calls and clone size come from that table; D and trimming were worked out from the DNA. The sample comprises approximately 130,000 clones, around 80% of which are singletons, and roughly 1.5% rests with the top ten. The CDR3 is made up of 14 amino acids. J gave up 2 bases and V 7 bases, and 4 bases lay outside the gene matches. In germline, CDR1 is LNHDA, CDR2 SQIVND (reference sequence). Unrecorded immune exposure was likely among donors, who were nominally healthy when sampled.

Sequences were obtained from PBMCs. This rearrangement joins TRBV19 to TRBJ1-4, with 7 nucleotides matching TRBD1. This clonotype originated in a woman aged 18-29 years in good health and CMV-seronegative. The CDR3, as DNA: TGTGCCAGTACCCCACAGGGGACTAATGAAAAACTGTTTTTT. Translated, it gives CASTPQGTNEKLFF.